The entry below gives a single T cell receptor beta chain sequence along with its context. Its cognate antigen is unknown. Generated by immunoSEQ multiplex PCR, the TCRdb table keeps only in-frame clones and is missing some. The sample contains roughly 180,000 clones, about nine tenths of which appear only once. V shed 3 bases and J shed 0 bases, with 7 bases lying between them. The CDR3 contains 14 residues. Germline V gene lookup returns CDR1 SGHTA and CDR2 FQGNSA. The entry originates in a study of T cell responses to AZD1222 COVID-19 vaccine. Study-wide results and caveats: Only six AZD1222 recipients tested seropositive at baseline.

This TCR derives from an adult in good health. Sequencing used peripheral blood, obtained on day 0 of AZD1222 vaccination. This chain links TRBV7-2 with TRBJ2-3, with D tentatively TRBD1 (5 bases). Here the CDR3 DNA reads TGTGCCAGCAGCTTGCAGGGTAGCACAGATACGCAGTATTTT. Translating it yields CASSLQGSTDTQYF. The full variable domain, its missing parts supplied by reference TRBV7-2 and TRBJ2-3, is GAGVSQSPSNKVTEKGKDVELRCDPISGHTALYWYRQSLGQGLEFLIYFQGNSAPDKSGLPSDRFSAERTGGSVSTLTIQRTQQEDSAVYLCASSLQGSTDTQYFGPGTRLTVL.